Listed below are T cell receptor beta chains from one sample, sequenced in a study of blood T cell repertoires in COVID-19. Profiling relied on immunoSEQ multiplex PCR, and the TCRdb table lists in-frame clones only, not all of them. The top ten clones hold more than 0.95% of a sample with about 210,000 clones, roughly nine tenths of them seen once. Sequenced sample: peripheral blood. These receptors were taken from a man aged 25 to 45 with acute or convalescent COVID-19. Both conserved end residues are trimmed from each CDR3. The size entry is marked missing in some rows and otherwise reads once, few, many or a size class.

j_call v_call clone_size cdr3_aa
TRBJ2-7 TRBV5-4 . ASSSGTGLYEQY
TRBJ1-1 TRBV18 . ASSWDSLITEAF
TRBJ1-2 TRBV6-5 . ASSYSTGFTSGYT
TRBJ1-5 TRBV11-2 . ASSLEPESNQPQH
TRBJ1-4 TRBV6-1 . ASSEARGANEKLF
TRBJ2-7 TRBV2 few ASKRQLYEQY
TRBJ1-5 TRBV19 . ASSIRGFNQPQH
TRBJ2-2 TRBV5-5 . ASSTTNRGHGELF
TRBJ2-3 TRBV16 . ASSQEGRSTDTQY
TRBJ1-5 TRBV28 many ASSTRGSQPQH
TRBJ1-6 TRBV18 . ASSHLEGGVNSPLH
TRBJ2-1 TRBV29-1 . SVAPLSSGGGAPEQF
TRBJ1-5 TRBV27 . ASTRPTEKYSNQPQH
TRBJ2-3 TRBV28 . ASSPISGGAQDTQY
TRBJ1-6 TRBV28 . ASRGDIVSNLH
TRBJ2-1 TRBV7-2 . ASSLGDIYASNWF
TRBJ2-7 TRBV27 once ASSLEGQGGFGEQY
TRBJ2-7 TRBV4-1 . ASSHPQLGRSSYEQY
TRBJ1-5 TRBV4-1 . ASTPGQEKNQPQH
TRBJ2-4 TRBV19 once ASGLAGLAKNIQY
TRBJ1-6 TRBV7-3 . ASSSGTGGYLGSPLH
TRBJ2-3 TRBV15 . ATSASGRGTDTQY
TRBJ2-3 TRBV11-2 . ASSLRTSGRATDTQY
TRBJ2-2 TRBV6-2/TRBV6-3 . ASSILLAVTGELF
TRBJ2-3 TRBV7-9 once ASSLRGTTLSTDTQY
TRBJ2-2 TRBV19 . ASSYSGPPGELF
TRBJ1-1 TRBV28 . ASSLRELNTEAF